This T cell receptor beta chain was recorded in a study of blood T cell repertoires in COVID-19. Study-level information: There were acute and convalescent COVID-19 samples, and they came from the United States, Italy and Spain.

Under the authors' procedure: Amplification of reference gene primers provided the estimated nucleated cell counts. TCRdb keeps only in-frame clones here, not all; method: immunoSEQ multiplex PCR. V and J calls plus clone size are reproduced from that table; the DNA served to infer D and trimming. This sample has about 140,000 clones; 70% to 90% occur once, and the top ten carry roughly 9.6%. From germline, CDR1 is LGHDT and CDR2 YNNKEL (reference sequence). Trimming left V 6 bases short and J 4 bases short, with 16 bases between. The CDR3 extends over 15 amino acids. The sequencing sample was made of peripheral blood. The V call is TRBV3-1 (or the pseudogene TRBV3-2), the J call TRBJ1-3; a possible D gene is TRBD1 (5 bases). This receptor was taken from a woman older than 75 with acute or convalescent COVID-19. The CDR3 loop reads CASRPPGLGGNTIYF. The CDR3, as DNA: TGTGCCAGCAGACCTCCGGGACTGGGAGGAAACACCATATATTTT.